The 30 T cell receptor beta chains in this list originate from one sample, sequenced in a study of T cell changes during pregnancy in multiple sclerosis. The data were produced by immunoSEQ multiplex PCR, yet TCRdb's version contains in-frame clones alone and is incomplete. This table holds 15,000 to 20,000 clones, about 89% found once. Material: CD8+ T cells from peripheral blood mononuclear cells, obtained in the third trimester of pregnancy. These receptors came from a female donor in good health, enrolled as a control in a pregnancy study.

V usage is TRBV9 and J usage is TRBJ2-2; 7 bases map to TRBD1. Germline V CDR1 and CDR2: SGDLS, YYNGEE. The CDR3 contains 16 residues. V was pared by 6 bases and J by 6 bases, with 14 bases of the junction left unmatched. The CDR3 bases are TGTGCCAGCACCCCGACACCCGGGACAGCGGCCGGGGAGCTGTTTTTT. Translated: CASTPTPGTAAGELFF.

The table lists this clone with a count of one. The V and J genes are TRBV5-5 and TRBJ2-7; 8 bases match TRBD2. This CDR3 has 15 residues. In germline, CDR1 is SGHKS, CDR2 YYEKEE (reference sequence). Unmatched junction bases numbered 8, after V lost 3 bases and J lost 3 bases. CDR3 DNA: TGTGCCAGCAGCTCTGACCCAGCGGGGGTCTACGAGCAGTACTTC. Protein product: CASSSDPAGVYEQYF. Complete variable domain (other parts from reference TRBV5-5 and TRBJ2-7): DAGVTQSPTHLIKTRGQQVTLRCSPISGHKSVSWYQQVLGQGPQFIFQYYEKEERGRGNFPDRFSARQFPNYSSELNVNALLLGDSALYLCASSSDPAGVYEQYFGPGTRLTVT.

By its share, this clone is medium-sized. The chain carries TRBV4-2 and TRBJ2-5; 10 bases fit TRBD2. CDR3 length: 16 amino acids. Germline-derived CDR1 and CDR2 are LGHNA and YNFKEQ. V shed 1 base, J shed 1 base, and the junction held 3 bases outside the gene matches. The CDR3 DNA follows: TGTGCCAGCAGCCAAGTCAGCGGGGGGGCCCAAGAGACCCAGTACTTC. Protein sequence: CASSQVSGGAQETQYF.

This clone was picked up a small number of times. This chain's CDR3 is CASSLTLATGEQYF. The CDR3 bases are TGTGCCAGCAGCTTAACCCTTGCTACGGGCGAGCAGTACTTC. The V gene is TRBV7-9, the J gene TRBJ2-7; D is uncertain. Trimming removed 2 bases from V and 6 bases from J, with 14 bases in between. CDR1 SEHNR and CDR2 FQNEAQ come from the germline V gene (reference sequence). This CDR3 has 14 residues.

V is TRBV6-1 and J is TRBJ2-7; a possible D gene is TRBD1 (5 bases). V was clipped by 2 bases and J by 1 base, with 12 bases between them. The CDR3 consists of 15 residues. CDR1 is MNHNS and CDR2 is SASEGT in the germline V gene. The CDR3, as DNA: TGTGCCAGCAGTGAAAAAGGGGCAGGGTCCTACGAGCAGTACTTC. This translates into CASSEKGAGSYEQYF.

The V and J genes are TRBV21-1 and TRBJ1-1; the D call TRBD1 from the table was never checked on the DNA. TRBV21-1 is deemed a pseudogene. CDR3 length: 17 residues. The CDR3 loop is CASSVPGQGKNYTEAFF. The CDR3 DNA is TGTGCCAGCAGCGTCCCGGGACAGGGAAAGAACTACACTGAAGCTTTCTTT.

V and J are TRBV19 and TRBJ1-2, with D maybe TRBD1 (5 bases). The V end lost 5 bases, the J end lost 6 bases, and 13 bases lay between the germline ends. This CDR3 has 13 amino acids. Germline V gene data show CDR1 as LNHDA and CDR2 as SQIVND (reference sequence). CDR3 coding DNA: TGTGCCAGTAGTCCACGGGGGAGCGATGGCTACACCTTC. Translating it yields CASSPRGSDGYTF.

V and J are TRBV4-2 and TRBJ2-3, with no clear D. Germline loops: CDR1 LGHNA, CDR2 YNFKEQ. V was shortened by 2 bases and J by 2 bases, with 23 bases between the two germline ends. The CDR3 consists of 19 residues. CDR3 coding DNA: TGTGCCAGCAGCCAAACGGCCCTCGGGTTGGCGGCCATCACAGATACGCAGTATTTT. It codes for CASSQTALGLAAITDTQYF.

The sample holds a few counts of this clone. V is TRBV6-5 and J is TRBJ2-2, with TRBD1 matching 9 bases. CDR1 MNHEY and CDR2 SVGAGI come from the germline V gene. Trimming took 0 bases from V and 4 from J; bases not matched to a gene: 0. The CDR3 totals 15 residues. CDR3 amino acids: CASSYSGQGTGELFF. In DNA form, the CDR3 reads TGTGCCAGCAGTTACTCGGGACAGGGCACCGGGGAGCTGTTTTTT.

The V call is TRBV6-1, the J call TRBJ1-2; no clear D gene. Trimming removed 0 bases at V and 8 bases at J, with 13 bases between. Germline CDR1 and CDR2: MNHNS and SASEGT. The CDR3 is 14 amino acids. The CDR3 protein is CASSEALEASGYTF. CDR3 DNA sequence: TGTGCCAGCAGTGAAGCGCTAGAGGCTTCCGGCTACACCTTC.

The chain combines TRBV7-8 with TRBJ2-7, with D possibly matching TRBD2 (5 bases). This CDR3 comprises 16 residues. Trimming shortened V by 5 bases and J by 0 bases, and 17 bases separated the two germline ends. In germline, CDR1 is SGHVS, CDR2 FQNEAQ. CDR3 in amino acids: CASSPFQTGSSYEQYF. DNA of the CDR3: TGTGCCAGCAGCCCCTTCCAGACGGGAAGCTCCTACGAGCAGTACTTC. Full variable domain (remainder filled in from reference TRBV7-8 and TRBJ2-7): GAGVSQSPRYKVAKRGQDVALRCDPISGHVSLFWYQQALGQGPEFLTYFQNEAQLDKSGLPSDRFFAERPEGSVSTLKIQRTQQEDSAVYLCASSPFQTGSSYEQYFGPGTRLTVT.

This clone was seen a single time. This chain joins TRBV9 and TRBJ1-2; 9 nucleotides match TRBD1. With V trimmed by 4 bases and J by 4 bases, 11 bases remained unmatched. The CDR3 extends over 16 amino acids. Germline V gene data show CDR1 as SGDLS and CDR2 as YYNGEE. As DNA, the CDR3 is TGTGCCAGCAGCCTTTGGACAGGGGACGAAGGCTATGGCTACACCTTC. This translates into CASSLWTGDEGYGYTF.

The chain has TRBV13 and TRBJ2-1, with a tentative D call TRBD1 (5 bases). Trimming took 0 bases from V and 8 from J, leaving 8 bases between them. Germline CDR1 and CDR2: PRHDT and FYEKMQ (reference sequence). The CDR3 consists of 13 residues. CDR3 amino acids: CASSLGQDYEQFF. The CDR3, as DNA: TGTGCCAGCAGCTTAGGACAGGATTATGAGCAGTTCTTC.

The chain links TRBV29-1 to TRBJ1-3; possibly TRBD1 for D (6 bases). Trimming shortened V by 1 base and J by 3 bases, and 16 bases separated the two germline ends. The CDR3 is made up of 16 amino acids. Germline loops: CDR1 SQVTM, CDR2 ANQGSEA. The CDR3 DNA follows: TGCAGCGTTGAAGGCCACGAGGGGGTACGTGGAAACACCATATATTTT. The encoded protein is CSVEGHEGVRGNTIYF.

The rearrangement uses TRBV6-4 and TRBJ2-3; 9 bases map to TRBD2. J lost 0 bases, V lost 5 bases, and 3 bases had no gene match. CDR1 and CDR2 (germline): MRHNA, SNTAGT. The CDR3 has 15 amino acids. The CDR3 nucleotides are TGTGCCAGCAGTTCCCTAGCGGGGAGCACAGATACGCAGTATTTT. It yields the protein CASSSLAGSTDTQYF.

The chain uses TRBV28 and TRBJ2-3; maybe TRBD1 (5 bases). V was cut by 7 bases and J by 8 bases, with 13 bases left in between. Germline CDR1 and CDR2: MDHEN and SYDVKM. This CDR3 has 12 residues. CDR3 sequence: CASNDIRGTQYF. The CDR3 DNA sequence: TGTGCCAGCAACGACATAAGGGGTACGCAGTATTTT.

V usage is TRBV9 and J usage is TRBJ2-7, with 10 bases lining up with TRBD2. The CDR3 runs 16 residues. The trim removed 2 bases at V and 3 bases at J, leaving 8 bases unmatched. Looked up from germline, CDR1 is SGDLS and CDR2 is YYNGEE. CDR3 residues: CASSVGLAGGFYEQYF. CDR3 nucleotides: TGTGCCAGCAGCGTGGGGTTAGCGGGGGGTTTCTACGAGCAGTACTTC.

The rearrangement links TRBV6-1 to TRBJ2-4; D remains ambiguous. This CDR3 has 12 residues. CDR1 and CDR2 (germline): MNHNS, SASEGT. Trimming took off 6 bases at V and 6 bases at J, with 9 bases between the two ends. CDR3 loop: CASRDPGNIQYF. In DNA form, the CDR3 reads TGTGCCAGCAGAGACCCGGGAAACATTCAGTACTTC.

This clone was recorded a few times. V and J are TRBV11-2 and TRBJ2-1; D may be TRBD2 (5 bases). This CDR3 region has 15 residues. Germline assignment: CDR1 SGHAT and CDR2 FQNNGV. The germline V and J ends were trimmed by 5 bases and 8 bases, with 19 bases remaining between them. CDR3 DNA: TGTGCCAGCAGCCCCGCCCTAAGTAGAGGGCATGAGCAGTTCTTC. As protein: CASSPALSRGHEQFF. The full variable domain, in which reference TRBV11-2 and TRBJ2-1 provide the parts outside the CDR3, is EAGVAQSPRYKIIEKRQSVAFWCNPISGHATLYWYQQILGQGPKLLIQFQNNGVVDDSQLPKDRFSAERLKGVDSTLKIQPAKLEDSAVYLCASSPALSRGHEQFFGPGTRLTVL.

The V gene is TRBV19, the J gene TRBJ2-7, with TRBD1 as a possible D gene (5 bases). Trimming shortened V by 6 bases and J by 7 bases, and 13 bases separated the two germline ends. This CDR3 contains 12 residues. The germline CDR1 and CDR2 sequences are LNHDA and SQIVND (reference sequence). The CDR3 region is CASSQGMREQYF. Here the CDR3 DNA reads TGTGCCAGTAGCCAGGGAATGAGGGAGCAGTACTTC.

Only a few counts were recorded for this clone. Other DNA sequences of this sample code for an identical CDR3. V gene TRBV7-9 combines with J gene TRBJ1-1; D perhaps matches TRBD1 (6 bases). V lost 1 base, J lost 8 bases, and 11 bases lay in between. Germline V gene lookup returns CDR1 SEHNR and CDR2 FQNEAQ (reference sequence). The CDR3 is 13 amino acids. CDR3 coding DNA: TGTGCCAGCAGCTTAGGATTGGGGGCAGAAGCTTTCTTT. As protein: CASSLGLGAEAFF.

The rearrangement joins TRBV6-1 to TRBJ1-1; tentative D call: TRBD1 (5 bases). The V gene's germline CDR1 is MNHNS and CDR2 SASEGT. Trimming shortened V by 6 bases and J by 0 bases, and 11 bases separated the two germline ends. The CDR3 covers 14 residues. In DNA, the CDR3 is TGTGCCAGCAGCCTGGGGACTTTGAACACTGAAGCTTTCTTT. Residues: CASSLGTLNTEAFF.

J is TRBJ2-7 and V is TRBV19; tentatively, D is TRBD1 (5 bases). The CDR3 runs 14 residues. CDR1 is LNHDA, CDR2 SQIVND, per germline (reference sequence). The V end was cut by 5 bases, the J end by 6 bases, with 17 bases between. The CDR3 DNA reads TGTGCCAGTAGTCCACGCCAGGGTCGAGGCGAGCAGTACTTC. This encodes CASSPRQGRGEQYF. Together with reference TRBV19 and TRBJ2-7, the CDR3 gives the full variable domain: DGGITQSPKYLFRKEGQNVTLSCEQNLNHDAMYWYRQDPGQGLRLIYYSQIVNDFQKGDIAEGYSVSREKKESFPLTVTSAQKNPTAFYLCASSPRQGRGEQYFGPGTRLTVT.

V usage is TRBV28 and J usage is TRBJ2-1; D is possibly TRBD2 (5 bases). This CDR3 spans 15 amino acids. Trimming stripped 2 bases from V and 4 bases from J, with 12 bases between. Per germline, CDR1 MDHEN and CDR2 SYDVKM. In DNA, the CDR3 is TGTGCCAGCAGTTTAGCGGGTTTTTATTACAATGAGCAGTTCTTC. It yields the protein CASSLAGFYYNEQFF.

The chain carries TRBV28 and TRBJ2-6; D uncertain. Per the germline V gene, CDR1 is MDHEN and CDR2 is SYDVKM. The CDR3 length is 15 residues. V was pared by 3 bases and J by 0 bases, with 6 bases between. The CDR3: CASSFSGSGANVLTF. The CDR3 DNA reads as TGTGCCAGCAGTTTCTCCGGCTCTGGGGCCAACGTCCTGACTTTC.

The genes are TRBV18 and TRBJ1-5; D possibly corresponds to TRBD1 (5 bases). Germline CDR1 KGHSH, CDR2 LQKENI. The CDR3 has 16 residues. Trimming took 6 bases from V and 1 from J, leaving 16 bases between them. CDR3 sequence: CASSLAGGESNQPQHF. CDR3 DNA sequence: TGTGCCAGCTCGTTAGCGGGGGGAGAGAGCAATCAGCCCCAGCATTTT.

V gene TRBV27 combines with J gene TRBJ2-1; 10 bases agree with TRBD2. The ends lost 2 bases at V and 5 bases at J; junction bases unmatched: 15. CDR1 is MNHEY, CDR2 SMNVEV, per germline (reference sequence). The CDR3 is made up of 19 amino acids. CDR3 sequence: CASSLRSMVGAGGNNEQFF. The CDR3 bases are TGTGCCAGCAGTTTACGCTCGATGGTCGGAGCGGGGGGGAACAATGAGCAGTTCTTC.

V usage is TRBV27 and J usage is TRBJ2-7; the D is unclear. The CDR3 sequence is 13 residues long. V lost 4 bases to trimming and J lost 3 bases, with 10 bases between them. The V gene's germline CDR1 is MNHEY and CDR2 SMNVEV (reference sequence). The CDR3 nucleotides are TGTGCCAGCAGTTCCCTTGACAACTACGAGCAGTACTTC. Its translation: CASSSLDNYEQYF.

V usage is TRBV13 and J usage is TRBJ2-7; D not certain. The CDR3 covers 12 residues. Germline lookup yields CDR1 PRHDT and CDR2 FYEKMQ (reference sequence). V shed 1 base and J shed 6 bases, with 7 bases lying between them. CDR3 region: CASSLAPFEQYF. The CDR3 nucleotides are TGTGCCAGCAGCTTAGCCCCTTTCGAGCAGTACTTC. Drawing the rest from reference TRBV13 and TRBJ2-7, the complete variable domain is AAGVIQSPRHLIKEKRETATLKCYPIPRHDTVYWYQQGPGQDPQFLISFYEKMQSDKGSIPDRFSAQQFSDYHSELNMSSLELGDSALYFCASSLAPFEQYFGPGTRLTVT.

This clone was seen a single time. This chain uses TRBV6-6 with TRBJ2-3, with 7 bases fitting TRBD1. The J segment lost 2 bases and the V segment lost 2 bases, leaving 4 bases of the junction unmatched. CDR1 is MNHNY, CDR2 SVGAGI, per germline (reference sequence). CDR3 size: 15 residues. CDR3 in DNA: TGTGCCAGCAGTTACCGGGACAGCTTCACAGATACGCAGTATTTT. Its translation is CASSYRDSFTDTQYF.